This T cell receptor beta chain originates from a study of radiotherapy plus CTLA-4 blockade in lung cancer. Produced via immunoSEQ multiplex PCR; TCRdb's table is partial and in-frame only. Of about 70,000 clones in the sample, less than 85% were seen once. The ends were cut back, 3 bases at V and 5 bases at J, with 20 bases in the middle. The germline V gene encodes CDR1 ENHRY and CDR2 SYGVKD. The CDR3 totals 17 residues. This chain links TRBV10-3 with TRBJ1-5; possibly TRBD1 for D (6 bases). This receptor was taken from a human donor with non-small cell lung cancer whose response to radiotherapy plus ipilimumab could not be evaluated. Some clones in this sample may be carry-over from other donors' samples. Sequenced material: peripheral blood, taken from a patient treated with radiotherapy plus ipilimumab. CDR3 sequence reads: CAISERGGRGEDQPQHF. Here the CDR3 DNA reads TGTGCCATCAGTGAAAGGGGGGGGCGCGGAGAAGATCAGCCCCAGCATTTT.